This is a list of T cell receptor beta chains from one sample in a study of T cells in Graves' hyperthyroidism and ophthalmopathy. TCRdb fed the multiplex PCR reads into MiXCR, producing one record per CDR3 protein. The sample holds hundreds of thousands of distinct CDR3 sequences; about 16% are singletons and the top ten take 30% to 35%. The sequenced sample consisted of blood. The receptors derive from a woman aged 25-40 years with Graves' hyperthyroidism. Each CDR3 is given without its conserved first and last residue. Fields, in order: CDR3 protein, CDR3 length, J gene, V gene, clone size. Size is stated for part of the rows, as once, few or many counts, or as a class when the clone is expanded.

CDR3 protein: ASSSGGRHTGELF; CDR3 length: 13; J gene: TRBJ2-2; V gene: TRBV11-2; clone size: few
CDR3 protein: ASSTPGLAGGPYGEQF; CDR3 length: 16; J gene: TRBJ2-1; V gene: TRBV19; clone size: -
CDR3 protein: ASSLGGTRNQPQH; CDR3 length: 13; J gene: TRBJ1-5; V gene: TRBV5-6; clone size: -
CDR3 protein: ASSSDYSYNEQF; CDR3 length: 12; J gene: TRBJ2-1; V gene: TRBV7-6; clone size: -
CDR3 protein: AWSVQVEGSYEQY; CDR3 length: 13; J gene: TRBJ2-7; V gene: TRBV30; clone size: -
CDR3 protein: AISLPGPGNTEAF; CDR3 length: 13; J gene: TRBJ1-1; V gene: TRBV10-3; clone size: -
CDR3 protein: AISVDGVQETQY; CDR3 length: 12; J gene: TRBJ2-5; V gene: TRBV10-3; clone size: many
CDR3 protein: STRAQGTSGRTDTRY; CDR3 length: 15; J gene: TRBJ2-3; V gene: TRBV20-1; clone size: -
CDR3 protein: AISASLIGQGTGELF; CDR3 length: 15; J gene: TRBJ2-2; V gene: TRBV10-3; clone size: few
CDR3 protein: ASGQGARETQY; CDR3 length: 11; J gene: TRBJ2-5; V gene: TRBV28; clone size: -
CDR3 protein: ASSTSTSGVLYEQY; CDR3 length: 14; J gene: TRBJ2-7; V gene: TRBV28; clone size: many
CDR3 protein: AISESTSGNGEQY; CDR3 length: 13; J gene: TRBJ2-7; V gene: TRBV10-3; clone size: few
CDR3 protein: ASIRGTYEQY; CDR3 length: 10; J gene: TRBJ2-7; V gene: TRBV2; clone size: many
CDR3 protein: ASSLVSGRIYNEQF; CDR3 length: 14; J gene: TRBJ2-1; V gene: TRBV5-1; clone size: -
CDR3 protein: ASQFKGDRFYEQY; CDR3 length: 13; J gene: TRBJ2-7; V gene: TRBV6-5; clone size: -
CDR3 protein: ASSLRSGSSYEQY; CDR3 length: 13; J gene: TRBJ2-7; V gene: TRBV7-8; clone size: many
CDR3 protein: ASSLLSGMNTGELF; CDR3 length: 14; J gene: TRBJ2-2; V gene: TRBV7-3; clone size: few
CDR3 protein: ASSLTGLNQPQH; CDR3 length: 12; J gene: TRBJ1-5; V gene: TRBV2; clone size: many
CDR3 protein: ASSQGGGRVHEQY; CDR3 length: 13; J gene: TRBJ2-7; V gene: TRBV3-1; clone size: many
CDR3 protein: ASSQGGLAGGTYNEQF; CDR3 length: 16; J gene: TRBJ2-1; V gene: TRBV3-1; clone size: many
CDR3 protein: SVGPGGLANTGELF; CDR3 length: 14; J gene: TRBJ2-2; V gene: TRBV29-1; clone size: -
CDR3 protein: ATSDSSGTGTEAF; CDR3 length: 13; J gene: TRBJ1-1; V gene: TRBV24-1; clone size: -
CDR3 protein: ASSATGAAEKLF; CDR3 length: 12; J gene: TRBJ1-4; V gene: TRBV28; clone size: few
CDR3 protein: ASSQAPGLRYEQY; CDR3 length: 13; J gene: TRBJ2-7; V gene: TRBV3-1; clone size: many
CDR3 protein: AWSGRTSGRYTNEQF; CDR3 length: 15; J gene: TRBJ2-1; V gene: TRBV30; clone size: many
CDR3 protein: SAPTGSRKTQY; CDR3 length: 11; J gene: TRBJ2-5; V gene: TRBV20-1; clone size: -
CDR3 protein: ASSQYAGAATNEQF; CDR3 length: 14; J gene: TRBJ2-1; V gene: TRBV27; clone size: -
CDR3 protein: AWSVRWGATGELF; CDR3 length: 13; J gene: TRBJ2-2; V gene: TRBV30; clone size: many
CDR3 protein: ASSPRRGRAYDEQF; CDR3 length: 14; J gene: TRBJ2-1; V gene: TRBV27; clone size: many
CDR3 protein: ASSYDTNYEQY; CDR3 length: 11; J gene: TRBJ2-7; V gene: TRBV5-1; clone size: many
CDR3 protein: ASSPSDRNEQF; CDR3 length: 11; J gene: TRBJ2-1; V gene: TRBV28; clone size: many
CDR3 protein: ASSLKGYDTQY; CDR3 length: 11; J gene: TRBJ2-3; V gene: TRBV7-9; clone size: many
CDR3 protein: SASPETYYGYT; CDR3 length: 11; J gene: TRBJ1-2; V gene: TRBV20-1; clone size: few
CDR3 protein: ASSQITGYNQPQH; CDR3 length: 13; J gene: TRBJ1-5; V gene: TRBV4-1; clone size: few
CDR3 protein: ASSLSHNEQY; CDR3 length: 10; J gene: TRBJ2-7; V gene: TRBV5-1; clone size: -
CDR3 protein: SANSGTSVTQETQY; CDR3 length: 14; J gene: TRBJ2-5; V gene: TRBV20-1; clone size: many
CDR3 protein: ASSTLFAGELF; CDR3 length: 11; J gene: TRBJ2-2; V gene: TRBV3-1; clone size: many
CDR3 protein: ASSRTYRGDNYGYT; CDR3 length: 14; J gene: TRBJ1-2; V gene: TRBV19; clone size: few
CDR3 protein: ASSFAQTYEQY; CDR3 length: 11; J gene: TRBJ2-7; V gene: TRBV11-2; clone size: many
CDR3 protein: ASSFSGSGSYEQY; CDR3 length: 13; J gene: TRBJ2-7; V gene: TRBV28; clone size: many
CDR3 protein: ASGYIVSEAF; CDR3 length: 10; J gene: TRBJ1-1; V gene: TRBV28; clone size: few
CDR3 protein: AIRKTDSSGEETQY; CDR3 length: 14; J gene: TRBJ2-5; V gene: TRBV10-3; clone size: many
CDR3 protein: ASRPSGGYNSPLH; CDR3 length: 13; J gene: TRBJ1-6; V gene: TRBV28; clone size: once
CDR3 protein: ASSRPGQGSGRDTDTQY; CDR3 length: 17; J gene: TRBJ2-3; V gene: TRBV28; clone size: many
CDR3 protein: ASSASDRENIQY; CDR3 length: 12; J gene: TRBJ2-4; V gene: TRBV19; clone size: -
CDR3 protein: SAPPPGLAEGGNEQF; CDR3 length: 15; J gene: TRBJ2-1; V gene: TRBV20-1; clone size: -
CDR3 protein: ASSPPGLMNTEAF; CDR3 length: 13; J gene: TRBJ1-1; V gene: TRBV12-3/TRBV12-4; clone size: many
CDR3 protein: AWSRFGRAGNEQF; CDR3 length: 13; J gene: TRBJ2-1; V gene: TRBV30; clone size: many
CDR3 protein: ASSQTPSYEQY; CDR3 length: 11; J gene: TRBJ2-7; V gene: TRBV6-2/TRBV6-3; clone size: many
CDR3 protein: ASSYSGAEYEKLF; CDR3 length: 13; J gene: TRBJ1-4; V gene: TRBV6-2/TRBV6-3; clone size: once
CDR3 protein: SVGGTEAF; CDR3 length: 8; J gene: TRBJ1-1; V gene: TRBV20-1; clone size: many
CDR3 protein: AWSGQGANIQY; CDR3 length: 11; J gene: TRBJ2-4; V gene: TRBV30; clone size: few
CDR3 protein: ASGLLGTDTQY; CDR3 length: 11; J gene: TRBJ2-3; V gene: TRBV3-1; clone size: many